This TCR beta chain comes out of a study of T cell responses to AZD1222 COVID-19 vaccine (dated by TCRdb to about 2021). With regard to the full study: Because spike-specific TCR depth and breadth did not differ between the two schedules, AZD1222 recipients who got a second dose at roughly 4 weeks were pooled with those who got a second dose at roughly 12 weeks. A total of 233 trial participants underwent TCR sequencing, of whom about 210 had received two doses of AZD1222 and roughly 26 had received two doses of the MenACWY control vaccine. Trial participants were enrolled by age into 18-55, 56-69 and 70-plus year subgroups, with 148, 28 and 57 TCR-sequenced participants respectively.

General conclusions and limits of the study: Spike-specific TCR breadth and depth rose significantly after two AZD1222 doses compared with day 0 and with MenACWY recipients. No day 14 peak-response samples were available, so repertoires were characterized only after the peak T cell response. Reportedly, close to half of the unique spike-specific TCRs recognized epitopes lying outside the regions that are mutated in the B.1.351 and B.1.1.7 variants. Conclusions about previously exposed vaccinees were limited because only a handful of AZD1222 recipients were SARS-CoV-2 seropositive at baseline. Participants were mostly white British, with more females than males. The authors suggested clonal diversity may have been underestimated. CD4 TCRs associated with the vaccine covered the entire spike protein, and the dominant responses were in regions 160-218 and 743-854. The 56-69-year group was small, and its depth increase did not reach significance, likely because of low power.

The CDR3 regions of human TCRbeta chains were analyzed by immunosequencing. Concerning the study's data processing: Repertoire TCRs were matched against a reference library of SARS-CoV-2-specific TCRs generated with the MIRA antigen-specificity platform. Breadth meant the fraction of unique TCRs that were SARS-CoV-2-associated, whereas depth meant the fraction of total T cells that were SARS-CoV-2-associated. Using the MIRA data, every spike-specific TCR was mapped to the spike region that the TCR reacted to and assigned to either a CD4 or a CD8 class. Log10-transformed breadth and depth values were compared by one-way ANOVA with Sidak's multiple comparisons tests. Imported from immuneACCESS, the table was reduced by TCRdb to in-frame sequences with V and J called. These copies leave out some clones; in studies compared against another copy, an unresolved V gene accounts for under half, and the cause of the remainder is not known. The V and J calls and the clone size are those of that table, but D and trimming were determined from the DNA. This sample lists about 130,000 clones; more than 70% were detected once. Roughly 4.2% of the sample rests with the top ten.

CDR1 and CDR2 were assigned from the germline V gene as MDHEN and SYDVKM. At the junction V is shortened by 1 base and J by 5 bases, with 8 bases in between. Counted from cysteine to phenylalanine, this CDR3 has 13 amino acids. The entry retains the CDR3 DNA only, 39 bases that are in frame from base 1. About this clone itself: The specificity of this receptor is unknown. Base quality data are lacking; no much larger clone is found one base away.

The sample's time point label is to be understood as: baseline before first vaccination. Samples from vaccinated people were obtained from the UK trials COV001 and COV002, which included a single-blind randomized controlled phase 2/3 trial of AZD1222 (ChAdOx1 nCoV-19) in healthy adults. For TCRbeta chain sequencing, PBMC samples from trial participants were taken at day 0 and at day 28 after the second dose. This chain is built from TRBV28 and TRBJ2-5, with no reliable assignment of the D segment. Sample: peripheral blood, taken on day 0 of AZD1222 vaccination. This receptor was obtained from an adult in good health. The sequenced DNA is TGTGCCAGCAGTTTATCTTCTTGGGAGACCCAGTACTTC. Translated, this is CASSLSSWETQYF.